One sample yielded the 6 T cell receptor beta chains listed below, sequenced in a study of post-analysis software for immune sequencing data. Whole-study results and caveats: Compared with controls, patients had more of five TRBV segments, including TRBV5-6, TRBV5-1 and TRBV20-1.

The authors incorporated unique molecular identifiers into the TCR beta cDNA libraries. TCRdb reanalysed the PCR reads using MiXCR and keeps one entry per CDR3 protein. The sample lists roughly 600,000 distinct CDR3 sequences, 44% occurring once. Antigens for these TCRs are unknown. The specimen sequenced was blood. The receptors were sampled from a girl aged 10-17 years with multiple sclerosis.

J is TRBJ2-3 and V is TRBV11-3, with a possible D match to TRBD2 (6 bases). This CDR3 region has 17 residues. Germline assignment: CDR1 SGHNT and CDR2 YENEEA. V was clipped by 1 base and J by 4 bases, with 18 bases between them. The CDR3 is CASSLGILADGADTQYF. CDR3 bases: TGTGCCAGCAGCTTAGGGATACTAGCAGATGGCGCAGATACGCAGTATTTT. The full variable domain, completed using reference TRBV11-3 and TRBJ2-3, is EAGVVQSPRYKIIEKKQPVAFWCNPISGHNTLYWYLQNLGQGPELLIRYENEEAVDDSQLPKDRFSAERLKGVDSTLKIQPAELGDSAVYLCASSLGILADGADTQYFGPGTRLTVL.

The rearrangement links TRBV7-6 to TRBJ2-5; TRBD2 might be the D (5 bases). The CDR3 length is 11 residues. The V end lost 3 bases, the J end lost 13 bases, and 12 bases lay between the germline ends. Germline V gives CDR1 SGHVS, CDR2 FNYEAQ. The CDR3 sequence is CASSLRVGRYF. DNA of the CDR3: TGTGCCAGCAGCTTGAGGGTAGGCCGGTACTTC.

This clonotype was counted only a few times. The CDR3 coding sequence is TGCAGTGCTTACAGATCCTACGAGCAGTACTTC. Protein: CSAYRSYEQYF. The genes are TRBV20-1 and TRBJ2-7; D ambiguous. Trimming stripped 5 bases from V and 1 base from J, with 6 bases between. This CDR3 contains 11 residues. Germline CDR1 DFQATT, CDR2 SNEGSKA (reference sequence).

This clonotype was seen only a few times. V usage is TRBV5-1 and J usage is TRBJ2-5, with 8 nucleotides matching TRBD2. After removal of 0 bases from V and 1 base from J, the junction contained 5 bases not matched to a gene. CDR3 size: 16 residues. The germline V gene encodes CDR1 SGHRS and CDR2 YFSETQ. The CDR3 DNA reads TGCGCCAGCAGCTTGGCCAACGCGGGGGGCCAAGAGACCCAGTACTTC. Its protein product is CASSLANAGGQETQYF. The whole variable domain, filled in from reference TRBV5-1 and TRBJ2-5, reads KAGVTQTPRYLIKTRGQQVTLSCSPISGHRSVSWYQQTPGQGLQFLFEYFSETQRNKGNFPGRFSGRQFSNSRSEMNVSTLELGDSALYLCASSLANAGGQETQYFGPGTRLLVL.

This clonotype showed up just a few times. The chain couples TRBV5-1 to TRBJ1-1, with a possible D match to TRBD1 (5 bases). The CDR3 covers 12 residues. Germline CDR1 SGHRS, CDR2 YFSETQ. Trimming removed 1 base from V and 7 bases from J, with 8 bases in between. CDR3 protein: CASSLSGVEAFF. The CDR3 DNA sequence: TGCGCCAGCAGCTTGTCGGGGGTTGAAGCTTTCTTT.

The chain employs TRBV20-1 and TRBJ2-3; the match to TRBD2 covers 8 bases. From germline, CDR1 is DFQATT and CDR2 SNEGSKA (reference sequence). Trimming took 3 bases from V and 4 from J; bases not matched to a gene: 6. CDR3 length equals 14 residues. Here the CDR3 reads CSARRSGSSDTQYF. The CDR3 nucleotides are TGCAGTGCTAGGCGGAGCGGGAGCTCAGATACGCAGTATTTT.